These 23 T cell receptor beta chains share one sample of origin, sequenced in a study of T cell repertoires in aging, cancer and after chemotherapy. Amplification of TCR beta used genomic DNA extracted from peripheral blood. Rearranged V-D-J TRB sequences were amplified with a mixed TRB-A/B primer pool. TCRdb processed the multiplex PCR reads anew with MiXCR; each CDR3 protein has one entry. The sample includes around 10,000 distinct CDR3 sequences, 32% of them seen just once. The sequenced sample consisted of blood. Receptor source: a human donor in good health. The donor label of this sample is uncertain.

The chain uses TRBV6-6 and TRBJ2-7; D assignment may be TRBD1 or TRBD2 (5 bases each). This CDR3 region has 18 residues. The ends were cut back, 0 bases at V and 4 bases at J, with 22 bases in the middle. Germline assignment: CDR1 MNHNY and CDR2 SVGAGI (reference sequence). The CDR3 coding sequence is TGTGCCAGCAGTTACTCGATGGCCCCCTGGGGGACGGGATACGAGCAGTACTTC. Protein sequence: CASSYSMAPWGTGYEQYF.

The V and J genes are TRBV6-2 or TRBV6-3 and TRBJ1-2; D is unresolved. The CDR3 is 15 amino acids. Germline CDR1 reads MNHEY; CDR2 reads SVGEGT. The ends were cut back, 2 bases at V and 8 bases at J, with 18 bases in the middle. The CDR3 DNA reads as TGTGCCAGCAGTTACCTGTGGAGGTTAAGCTGGGGCTACACCTTC. This encodes CASSYLWRLSWGYTF.

This clonotype is labeled as medium-sized. This chain joins TRBV6-5 and TRBJ2-7; 7 bases map to TRBD1. Germline CDR1 and CDR2: MNHEY and SVGAGI. V lost 6 bases, J lost 7 bases, and 12 bases stayed unmatched. CDR3 size: 14 residues. CDR3: CASRRGNRGGEQYF. The DNA of the CDR3 is TGTGCCAGCAGAAGGGGTAACAGGGGTGGGGAGCAGTACTTC.

This clonotype was observed a few times. This sequence joins TRBV18 and TRBJ2-7; D possibly uses TRBD1 or TRBD2 (5 bases each). The length of the CDR3 is 14 residues. Germline CDR1 KGHSH, CDR2 LQKENI. V dropped 3 bases and J dropped 3 bases, with 12 bases sitting between them. CDR3 nucleotides: TGTGCCAGCTCACCCGGGACCTCGGGCTACGAGCAGTACTTC. Translation gives CASSPGTSGYEQYF.

This clonotype is medium-sized. This chain links TRBV6-2 or TRBV6-3 with TRBJ2-2; the D is unclear. Trimming took off 0 bases at V and 6 bases at J, with 8 bases between the two ends. The CDR3 runs 14 residues. Germline V gene data show CDR1 as MNHEY and CDR2 as SVGEGT. CDR3 sequence (DNA): TGTGCCAGCAGTTACTCGATAGGGCCCGGGGAGCTGTTTTTT. As protein: CASSYSIGPGELFF.

The V call is TRBV6-2 or TRBV6-3, the J call TRBJ2-7; D is unclear. Trimming took off 6 bases at V and 2 bases at J, with 11 bases between the two ends. Germline CDR1 MNHEY, CDR2 SVGEGT. The CDR3 extends over 13 amino acids. CDR3 sequence: CASRMTSTYEQYF. For the CDR3, the DNA is TGTGCCAGCAGAATGACAAGCACCTACGAGCAGTACTTC.

This clonotype appeared a few times. The J gene is TRBJ2-1, the V gene TRBV24-1; 9 nucleotides match TRBD2. J gave up 6 bases and V 12 bases, and 11 bases lay outside the gene matches. The CDR3 contains 14 residues. The germline V gene encodes CDR1 KGHDR and CDR2 SFDVKD. Here the CDR3 DNA reads TGTGCCGCCTCTTCCGGGACTAGCTTCAATGAGCAGTTCTTC. Protein: CAASSGTSFNEQFF.

Note on this clonotype: Just one base apart from a much larger clone, this may be a read error. This chain uses TRBV19 with TRBJ2-2; 9 nucleotides match TRBD1. The CDR3 is 14 residues long. The junction had 7 bases not matched to a gene; V was cut back by 10 bases and J by 4 bases. Germline CDR1 LNHDA, CDR2 SQIVND (reference sequence). The CDR3 bases are TGTGCCAACCTGGACAGGGGCGGCACCGGGGAGCTGTTTTTT. Translation: CANLDRGGTGELFF.

The chain joins TRBV30 to TRBJ2-2, with D perhaps assigned TRBD1 or TRBD2 (5 bases each). This CDR3 has 15 residues. With 2 bases removed from V and 5 bases from J, the gap between germline ends came to 15 bases. Germline CDR1 is GTSNPN and CDR2 is SVGIG (reference sequence). The CDR3 is CAWSRGVLGTGELFF. The CDR3 nucleotides are TGTGCCTGGAGTCGAGGGGTATTAGGAACCGGGGAGCTGTTTTTT. The full variable domain, its missing parts supplied by reference TRBV30 and TRBJ2-2, is SQTIHQWPATLVQPVGSPLSLECTVEGTSNPNLYWYRQAAGRGLQLLFYSVGIGQISSEVPQNLSASRPQDRQFILSSKKLLLSDSGFYLCAWSRGVLGTGELFFGEGSRLTVL.

This clonotype rates as medium-sized. The chain recombines TRBV6-5 with TRBJ2-3; 7 bases align to TRBD1. With V trimmed by 7 bases and J by 1 base, 8 bases remained unmatched. Germline V CDR1 and CDR2: MNHEY, SVGAGI. This CDR3 has 15 amino acids. The CDR3 DNA sequence: TGTGCCAGCACTCCAGGGGGAGTAGGCACAGATACGCAGTATTTT. Its protein is CASTPGGVGTDTQYF.

Points on this clonotype: Germline and junction disagree at one end, which may indicate a read error. V and J are TRBV30 and TRBJ2-5, with D perhaps matching TRBD1 (5 bases). The CDR3 is 13 residues long. Germline lookup yields CDR1 GTSNPN and CDR2 SVGIG (reference sequence). The DNA of the CDR3 is TGTGACTGGAGCTACGACAGCCTAGGGACCCAGTACTTC. It yields the protein CDWSYDSLGTQYF.

The genes are TRBV6-2 or TRBV6-3 and TRBJ2-7; no firm D call. V was cut by 2 bases and J by 0 bases, with 2 bases left in between. From germline, CDR1 is MNHEY and CDR2 SVGEGT. The CDR3 contains 12 residues. The CDR3 DNA sequence: TGTGCCAGCAGTTACCCCTCCTACGAGCAGTACTTC. As protein: CASSYPSYEQYF.

V gene TRBV19 combines with J gene TRBJ1-4; TRBD1 is a possible D gene (6 bases). The V and J ends lost 4 bases and 11 bases respectively, with 11 bases between them. Germline assignment: CDR1 LNHDA and CDR2 SQIVND (reference sequence). The CDR3 covers 12 residues. Here the CDR3 reads CASSTGVGKLFF. CDR3 in DNA: TGTGCCAGTAGTACAGGGGTCGGGAAACTGTTTTTT.

This clonotype was counted only a few times. V and J are TRBV7-6 and TRBJ2-3; 12 bases agree with TRBD2. Trimming cost V 1 base and J 2 bases; bases outside gene matches: 4. This CDR3 spans 17 amino acids. Germline V CDR1 and CDR2: SGHVS, FNYEAQ. Here the CDR3 reads CASSLVPSGRATDTQYF. The CDR3 DNA reads as TGTGCCAGCAGCTTAGTTCCTAGCGGGAGGGCCACAGATACGCAGTATTTT. The full variable domain, in which reference TRBV7-6 and TRBJ2-3 provide the parts outside the CDR3, is GAGVSQSPRYKVTKRGQDVALRCDPISGHVSLYWYRQALGQGPEFLTYFNYEAQQDKSGLPNDRFSAERPEGSISTLTIQRTEQRDSAMYRCASSLVPSGRATDTQYFGPGTRLTVL.

This clonotype is judged medium-sized (0.01 to 0.1%). The chain uses TRBV6-5 and TRBJ1-5; TRBD1 agrees at 8 bases. Germline V gene data show CDR1 as MNHEY and CDR2 as SVGAGI. This CDR3 has 14 residues. With V trimmed by 6 bases and J by 1 base, 2 bases remained unmatched. The DNA of the CDR3 is TGTGCCAGCAGACGGACAGGGAGCAATCAGCCCCAGCATTTT. It encodes CASRRTGSNQPQHF.

This clonotype is classed as medium-sized. V gene TRBV29-1 combines with J gene TRBJ2-3; D might be TRBD2 (6 bases). Germline V lookup: CDR1 SQVTM, CDR2 ANQGSEA. Trimming took off 6 bases at V and 0 bases at J, with 16 bases between the two ends. The CDR3 covers 15 residues. In DNA form, the CDR3 reads TGCAGCGTCAAGACGGGAGCAGTTAGCACAGATACGCAGTATTTT. Amino acids: CSVKTGAVSTDTQYF.

The chain joins TRBV19 to TRBJ1-6; D is perhaps TRBD1 (5 bases). Trimming cost V 7 bases and J 8 bases, with 18 bases left between them. The CDR3 runs to 15 residues. Germline CDR1 is LNHDA and CDR2 is SQIVND (reference sequence). The CDR3 DNA reads TGTGCCAGTACTAATGGGGGACTAGGAGATTCACCCCTCCACTTT. Translated: CASTNGGLGDSPLHF.

In this sample, this clonotype is medium-sized. V gene TRBV30 combines with J gene TRBJ1-2; D is unresolved. V was pared by 0 bases and J by 5 bases, with 7 bases between. The CDR3 has 12 amino acids. Germline CDR1 and CDR2: GTSNPN and SVGIG (reference sequence). As DNA, the CDR3 is TGTGCCTGGAGTGTAGGTCCTTATGGCTACACCTTC. Encoded protein: CAWSVGPYGYTF.

This clonotype was counted between two and nine times. The chain joins TRBV6-1 to TRBJ1-6; weak D call: TRBD1 (6 bases). The ends were cut back, 4 bases at V and 10 bases at J, with 26 bases in the middle. The CDR3 covers 18 residues. Germline V CDR1 and CDR2: MNHNS, SASEGT. The CDR3 region has the DNA TGTGCCAGCAGTGGGGGCTCTGCGGGGGCGAACTCACGGTCACCCCTCCACTTT. This sequence encodes CASSGGSAGANSRSPLHF.

This clonotype was found a few times. V and J are TRBV27 and TRBJ2-7; D possibly corresponds to TRBD2 (6 bases). The CDR3 has 13 amino acids. V lost 9 bases and J 3 bases, leaving 15 bases between the germline ends. Germline V gene sequence: CDR1 MNHEY, CDR2 SMNVEV (reference sequence). CDR3 nucleotides: TGTGCCAGTGCGGTCGGGAGCTACTACGAGCAGTACTTC. The encoded protein is CASAVGSYYEQYF.

As concerns this clonotype: Here the CDR3 omits its conserved ending phenylalanine or tryptophan, so a read error is the likely source. The rearrangement joins TRBV4-2 to TRBJ1-1; 9 bases align to TRBD1. The CDR3 length is 15 residues. CDR1 and CDR2 (germline): LGHNA, YNFKEQ. The J segment lost 4 bases and the V segment lost 4 bases, leaving 7 bases of the junction unmatched. This CDR3 reads CASSRRDREGTEAFL. CDR3 sequence (DNA): TGTGCCAGCAGCCGCCGGGACAGGGAGGGCACTGAAGCTTTCCTT.

This clonotype is medium-sized within its sample. The rearrangement joins TRBV6-5 to TRBJ1-1; D is uncertain. This CDR3 has 13 residues. In germline, CDR1 is MNHEY, CDR2 SVGAGI. V lost 8 bases to trimming and J lost 2 bases, with 12 bases between them. CDR3 coding DNA: TGTGCCAGCCGGGCCCTAGGTAACACTGAAGCTTTCTTT. Amino acid sequence: CASRALGNTEAFF.

The rearrangement uses TRBV5-1 and TRBJ1-5; 7 bases line up with TRBD1. Germline assignment: CDR1 SGHRS and CDR2 YFSETQ. The ends lost 1 base at V and 6 bases at J; junction bases unmatched: 7. The CDR3 length is 15 residues. The CDR3 sequence is CASSLSGQDFQPQHF. The CDR3 DNA follows: TGCGCCAGCAGCTTGAGCGGACAGGACTTTCAGCCCCAGCATTTT.